A selection of T cell receptor beta chains follows, all from one sample in a study of somatic mutations in cytotoxic T cells in rheumatoid arthritis. Data came from immunoSEQ multiplex PCR; TCRdb stores just in-frame clones and leaves some out. The sample yields 20,000 or so clones, roughly 70% seen once. Input material: CD8+ T cells sorted from blood. Receptors were obtained from a man aged 60 to 75 in good health. The CDR3 runs from the conserved cysteine through the conserved F or W. Fields, in order: D gene, clone size, J gene, V gene, CDR3 length, CDR3 protein, CDR3 DNA. D genes are given only for firm matches. Where a row states a size, it is once, few, many or the class of an expanded clone; other rows omit it.

- | few | TRBJ1-2 | TRBV29-1 | 15 | CSVEERAGVDDGYTF | TGCAGCGTTGAAGAACGGGCAGGGGTAGACGACGGCTACACCTTC
- | few | TRBJ1-2 | TRBV4-1 | 14 | CASSQVDRFYGYTF | TGCGCCAGCAGCCAAGTCGACAGATTCTATGGCTACACCTTC
TRBD1 | - | TRBJ1-1 | TRBV4-3 | 16 | CASSQDLRQGATEAFF | TGCGCCAGCAGCCAAGATCTCCGACAGGGGGCCACTGAAGCTTTCTTT
- | - | TRBJ2-1 | TRBV27 | 16 | CASSGEGRSSYNEQFF | TGTGCCAGCAGCGGAGAGGGCAGGAGCTCCTACAATGAGCAGTTCTTC
- | few | TRBJ2-7 | TRBV29-1 | 13 | CSVEGEGDYEQYF | TGCAGCGTTGAGGGGGAGGGGGACTACGAGCAGTACTTC
TRBD2 | - | TRBJ2-4 | TRBV20-1 | 11 | CSAAGAHIQYF | TGCAGTGCTGCGGGAGCCCACATTCAGTACTTC
- | - | TRBJ1-3 | TRBV27 | 15 | CASSSIQGTGNTIYF | TGTGCCAGCAGTTCCATCCAGGGTACTGGAAACACCATATATTTT
TRBD1 | - | TRBJ1-6 | TRBV5-6 | 16 | CASSPEGTGSDSPLHF | TGTGCCAGCAGCCCGGAGGGGACAGGGTCTGATTCACCCCTCCACTTT
TRBD1 | few | TRBJ2-7 | TRBV19 | 14 | CASSITGVADEQYF | TGTGCCAGTAGTATTACAGGGGTCGCGGACGAGCAGTACTTC
- | - | TRBJ2-4 | TRBV6-5 | 14 | CASSYRQDKNIQYF | TGTGCCAGCAGTTACAGGCAGGACAAAAACATTCAGTACTTC
- | once | TRBJ2-7 | TRBV6-5 | 14 | CASSIQGAQYEQYF | TGTGCCAGCAGTATACAGGGAGCCCAATACGAGCAGTACTTC
TRBD2 | - | TRBJ2-7 | TRBV27 | 14 | CASSELAGWYEQYF | TGTGCCAGCAGTGAACTAGCGGGATGGTACGAGCAGTACTTC
- | - | TRBJ1-1 | TRBV29-1 | 16 | CSVEGGRDDLNTEAFF | TGCAGCGTTGAAGGGGGCAGGGATGATCTAAACACTGAAGCTTTCTTT
- | few | TRBJ2-7 | TRBV27 | 13 | CASSLSPNYEQYF | TGTGCCAGCAGTTTATCTCCCAACTACGAGCAGTACTTC